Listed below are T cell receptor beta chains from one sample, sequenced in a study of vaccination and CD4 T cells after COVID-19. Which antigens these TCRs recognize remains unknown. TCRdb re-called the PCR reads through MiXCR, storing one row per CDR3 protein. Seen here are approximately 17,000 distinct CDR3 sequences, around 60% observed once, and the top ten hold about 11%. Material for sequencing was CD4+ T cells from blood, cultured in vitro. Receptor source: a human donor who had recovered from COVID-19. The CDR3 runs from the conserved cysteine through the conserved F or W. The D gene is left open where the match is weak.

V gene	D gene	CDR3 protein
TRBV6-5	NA	CASSYSGQSSVGGYTF
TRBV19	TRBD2	CASGGLAGGETQYF
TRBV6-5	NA	CASSYSGVTTAYEQYF
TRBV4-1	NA	CASSRGTSPPTDTQYF
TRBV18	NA	CASTIDSNQPQHF
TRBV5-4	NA	CASSPISGANVLTF
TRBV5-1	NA	CASSSGHPGLYNEQFF
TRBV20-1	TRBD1	CSALGTGGQLNTEAFF
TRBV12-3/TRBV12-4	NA	CASRGWGDQPQHF
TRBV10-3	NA	CAISEGLASYEQYF
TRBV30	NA	CALKAPPGRSYTF
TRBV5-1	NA	CASSLDRYGTEAFF
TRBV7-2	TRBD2	CASSSTSGTDTQYF
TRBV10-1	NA	CASTDGGAGNTIYF
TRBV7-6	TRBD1	CASSSQNRGVGPQHF